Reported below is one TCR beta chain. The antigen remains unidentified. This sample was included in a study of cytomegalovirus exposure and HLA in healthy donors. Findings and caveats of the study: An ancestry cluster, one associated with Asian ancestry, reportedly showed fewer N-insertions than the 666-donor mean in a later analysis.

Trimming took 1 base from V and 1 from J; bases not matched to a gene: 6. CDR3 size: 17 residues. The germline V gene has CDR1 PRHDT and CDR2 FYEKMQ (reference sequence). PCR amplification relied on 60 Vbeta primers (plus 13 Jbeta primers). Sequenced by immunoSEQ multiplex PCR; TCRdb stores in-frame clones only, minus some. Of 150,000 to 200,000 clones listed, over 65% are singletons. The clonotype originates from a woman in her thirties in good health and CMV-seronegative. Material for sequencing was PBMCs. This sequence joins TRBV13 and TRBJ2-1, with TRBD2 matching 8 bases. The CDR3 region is CASSLAGGASSYNEQFF. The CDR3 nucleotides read TGTGCCAGCAGCTTAGCCGGGGGGGCCTCGTCCTACAATGAGCAGTTCTTC.